This TCR beta chain was captured in a study of blood T cells in healthy people across ages. Study-level results: The authors considered diversity estimates from one million T cells to be underestimates.

Germline V gives CDR1 LGHNA, CDR2 YNFKEQ. V shed 8 bases and J 2 bases; nucleotides not matched to a gene: 4. The CDR3 extends over 13 amino acids. The second PCR ran about 6 to 12 cycles with a sample-barcoded 5' primer and J-beta primers. TCRdb redid the calling of the 5' RACE reads with MiXCR, one entry per CDR3 protein. In the table there are 600,000 to 850,000 distinct CDR3 sequences, roughly 41% of which are singletons. To note about this clonotype: Its cognate antigen is unknown.

The V and J genes are TRBV4-2 and TRBJ2-5, with 8 bases matching TRBD2. This receptor was obtained from an older woman in good health. Sequencing was carried out using blood. The CDR3 sequence is CASRASGQETQYF. As DNA, the CDR3 is TGTGCCAGCCGGGCTAGCGGGCAAGAGACCCAGTACTTC.